The 9 T cell receptor beta chains below come from one sample, sequenced in a study of blood T cells in healthy people across ages. Together with a sample-barcoded 5' primer, a J-beta primer mix was included in a second PCR lasting about 7 to 12 cycles. One entry per CDR3 protein, called by TCRdb with MiXCR from the 5' RACE reads. Altogether some 760,000 distinct CDR3 sequences are present, just under 25% being singletons, with the ten largest covering approximately 4%. These same records also appear under a second study, on T cells of mothers and their children.

The sample was blood. These receptor sequences come from a boy between 5 and 17 years old in good health.

CDR3 sequence (DNA): TGTGCCAGCACAGCGGGAGGGCCCAACGAGCAGTACTTC. Its protein product is CASTAGGPNEQYF. The chain couples TRBV6-1 to TRBJ2-7; 10 bases agree with TRBD2. This CDR3 is built from 13 residues. From germline, CDR1 is MNHNS and CDR2 SASEGT. V shed 7 bases and J 5 bases; nucleotides not matched to a gene: 5.

The chain uses TRBV25-1 and TRBJ1-1, with D unclear. The V end lost 4 bases, the J end lost 6 bases, and 12 bases lay between the germline ends. CDR3 length: 13 amino acids. The germline CDR1 and CDR2 sequences are MGHDK and SYGVNS. CDR3 nucleotide sequence: TGTGCCAGCAGTGTAGCGGGTGGTCCTGAAGCTTTCTTT. It yields the protein CASSVAGGPEAFF.

The chain employs TRBV20-1 and TRBJ2-7; D is perhaps TRBD1 (6 bases). V was cut by 0 bases and J by 7 bases, with 16 bases left in between. This CDR3 comprises 14 residues. Germline V gives CDR1 DFQATT, CDR2 SNEGSKA (reference sequence). CDR3 bases: TGCAGTGCTAGAGATCGTCACAGGGCAAGGGAGCAGTACTTC. Translating gives CSARDRHRAREQYF.

V usage is TRBV6-1 and J usage is TRBJ2-5; possible D gene TRBD1, 6 bases. Trimming took 7 bases from V and 1 from J, leaving 16 bases between them. This CDR3 has 15 amino acids. Germline CDR1 reads MNHNS; CDR2 reads SASEGT. The CDR3 coding sequence is TGTGCCAGCACCCCGACAGGACGGGCCCAAGAGACCCAGTACTTC. It encodes CASTPTGRAQETQYF.

There are a few counts of this clonotype. This CDR3 reads CSARAYGGSGANVLTF. CDR3 nucleotides: TGCAGTGCTAGAGCTTACGGGGGCTCTGGGGCCAACGTCCTGACTTTC. This chain connects TRBV20-1 to TRBJ2-6; D is possibly TRBD2 (6 bases). The germline CDR1 and CDR2 sequences are DFQATT and SNEGSKA (reference sequence). This CDR3 contains 16 residues. V was clipped by 1 base and J by 0 bases, with 10 bases between them.

CDR3: CASSPEATGSAFF. In DNA, the CDR3 is TGTGCCAGCTCACCAGAAGCGACAGGCTCGGCTTTCTTT. The gene calls are TRBV18 and TRBJ1-1; D perhaps matches TRBD1 (6 bases). V was pared by 2 bases and J by 11 bases, with 15 bases between. Looked up from germline, CDR1 is KGHSH and CDR2 is LQKENI. The CDR3 totals 13 residues.

In this sample, this clonotype turned up a few times. J is TRBJ2-7 and V is TRBV4-3, with D possibly being TRBD1 or TRBD2 (5 bases each). The CDR3 runs 15 residues. CDR1 and CDR2 (germline): LGHNA, YSLEER. Between the trimmed V and J ends, which lost 0 bases and 2 bases, there was a span of 11 bases. Here the CDR3 DNA reads TGCGCCAGCAGCCAAGATACGGGGCAGGCCTACGAGCAGTACTTC. Protein sequence: CASSQDTGQAYEQYF.

This clonotype was counted between two and nine times. This chain joins TRBV4-1 and TRBJ2-7; D not certain. Trimming pared 4 bases from V and 0 bases from J, leaving 10 bases between. The length of the CDR3 is 14 residues. CDR1 is MGHRA and CDR2 is YSYEKL in the germline V gene. The CDR3 nucleotides read TGCGCCAGCAGCCCAGACTGGAGCTCCTACGAGCAGTACTTC. It yields the protein CASSPDWSSYEQYF.

The chain couples TRBV27 to TRBJ1-1, with 7 bases identical to TRBD1. J was trimmed by 5 bases and V by 8 bases; bases with no gene match: 11. Germline V lookup: CDR1 MNHEY, CDR2 SMNVEV (reference sequence). The CDR3 extends over 14 amino acids. The DNA for the CDR3 is TGTGCCAGCGCCAGGGGGTCTACGGGGACTGAAGCTTTCTTT. Translating gives CASARGSTGTEAFF.